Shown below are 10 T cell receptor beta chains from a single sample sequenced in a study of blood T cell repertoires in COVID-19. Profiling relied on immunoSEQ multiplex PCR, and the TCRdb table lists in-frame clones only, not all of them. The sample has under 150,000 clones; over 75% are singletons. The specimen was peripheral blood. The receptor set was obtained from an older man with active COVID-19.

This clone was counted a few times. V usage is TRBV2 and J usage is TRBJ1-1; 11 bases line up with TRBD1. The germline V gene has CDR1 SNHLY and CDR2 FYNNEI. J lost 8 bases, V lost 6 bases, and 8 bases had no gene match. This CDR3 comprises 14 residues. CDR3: CASRSGQGDPEAFF. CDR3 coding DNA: TGTGCCAGCAGGTCGGGACAGGGGGACCCGGAAGCTTTCTTT.

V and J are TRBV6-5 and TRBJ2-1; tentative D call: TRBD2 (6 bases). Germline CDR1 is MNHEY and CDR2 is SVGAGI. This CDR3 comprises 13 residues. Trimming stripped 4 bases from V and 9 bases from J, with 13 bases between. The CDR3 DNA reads TGTGCCAGCAGTTTCCGGGACTCCTCTGAGCAGTTCTTC. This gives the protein CASSFRDSSEQFF.

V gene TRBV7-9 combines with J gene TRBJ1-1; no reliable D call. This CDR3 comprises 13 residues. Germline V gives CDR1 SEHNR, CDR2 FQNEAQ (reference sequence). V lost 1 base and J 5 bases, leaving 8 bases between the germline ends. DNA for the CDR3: TGTGCCAGCAGCTTAGTCGGGGTAACTGAAGCTTTCTTT. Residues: CASSLVGVTEAFF.

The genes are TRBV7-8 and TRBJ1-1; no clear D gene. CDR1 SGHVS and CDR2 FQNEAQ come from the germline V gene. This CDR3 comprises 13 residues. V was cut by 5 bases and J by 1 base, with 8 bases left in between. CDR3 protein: CASSPGRNTEAFF. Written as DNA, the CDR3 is TGTGCCAGCAGCCCTGGGCGGAACACTGAAGCTTTCTTT.

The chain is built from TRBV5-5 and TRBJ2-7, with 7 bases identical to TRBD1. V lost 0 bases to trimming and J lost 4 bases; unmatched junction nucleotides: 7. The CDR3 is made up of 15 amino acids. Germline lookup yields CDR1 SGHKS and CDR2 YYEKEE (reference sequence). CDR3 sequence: CASSLAGTAPYEQYF. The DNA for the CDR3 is TGTGCCAGCAGCTTGGCTGGGACAGCTCCTTACGAGCAGTACTTC.

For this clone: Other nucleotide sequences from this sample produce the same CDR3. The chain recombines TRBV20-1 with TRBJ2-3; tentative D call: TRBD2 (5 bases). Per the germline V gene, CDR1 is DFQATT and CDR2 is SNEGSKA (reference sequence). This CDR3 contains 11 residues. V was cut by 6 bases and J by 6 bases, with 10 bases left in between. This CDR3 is CSANRGDTQYF. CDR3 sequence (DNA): TGCAGTGCCAATAGAGGGGATACGCAGTATTTT.

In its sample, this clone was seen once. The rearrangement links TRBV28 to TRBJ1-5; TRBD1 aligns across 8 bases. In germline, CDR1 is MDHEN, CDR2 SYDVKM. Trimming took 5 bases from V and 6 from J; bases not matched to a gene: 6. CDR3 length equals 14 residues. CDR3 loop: CASSPGQGLQPQHF. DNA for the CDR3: TGTGCCAGCAGTCCAGGACAGGGACTTCAGCCCCAGCATTTT. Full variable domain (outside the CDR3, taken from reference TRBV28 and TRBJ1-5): DVKVTQSSRYLVKRTGEKVFLECVQDMDHENMFWYRQDPGLGLRLIYFSYDVKMKEKGDIPEGYSVSREKKERFSLILESASTNQTSMYLCASSPGQGLQPQHFGDGTRLSIL.

CDR3 bases: TGCGCCAGCAGCTTGGACGGGAGTATCGGTACGCAGTATTTT. Amino acid sequence: CASSLDGSIGTQYF. This chain joins TRBV5-1 and TRBJ2-3; TRBD2 might be the D (6 bases). V was clipped by 0 bases and J by 8 bases, with 13 bases between them. Germline V CDR1 and CDR2: SGHRS, YFSETQ. This CDR3 spans 14 amino acids.

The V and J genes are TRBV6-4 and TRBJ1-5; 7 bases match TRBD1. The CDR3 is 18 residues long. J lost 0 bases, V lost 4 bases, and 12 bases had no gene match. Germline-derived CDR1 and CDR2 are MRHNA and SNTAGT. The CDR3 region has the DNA TGTGCCAGCAGTGCATCCGGGACAGCGACATATAGCAATCAGCCCCAGCATTTT. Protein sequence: CASSASGTATYSNQPQHF.

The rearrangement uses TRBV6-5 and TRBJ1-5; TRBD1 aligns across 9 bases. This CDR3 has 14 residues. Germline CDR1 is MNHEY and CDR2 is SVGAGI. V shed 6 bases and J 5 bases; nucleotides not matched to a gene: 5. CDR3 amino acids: CASSSTGGYQPQHF. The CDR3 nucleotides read TGTGCCAGCAGCTCCACAGGGGGCTATCAGCCCCAGCATTTT.